A single sample is the source of the 20 T cell receptor beta chains below, sequenced in a study of cytomegalovirus exposure and HLA in healthy donors. Here immunoSEQ multiplex PCR was the method, and the copy in TCRdb shows in-frame clones only, minus some. The table lists about 150,000 clones, about 87% of them singletons. Sequenced input: PBMCs. Source of these receptors: a young man in good health and CMV-seropositive.

The chain combines TRBV28 with TRBJ1-2, with a weak D call TRBD1 (6 bases). Deletions cut 6 bases from V and 5 bases from J, with 25 bases between. The CDR3 is made up of 17 amino acids. Germline lookup yields CDR1 MDHEN and CDR2 SYDVKM. CDR3 in DNA: TGTGCCAGCAGCCTCGGGGGGCAGGGGTCACTTAGTTATGGCTACACCTTC. It yields the protein CASSLGGQGSLSYGYTF.

The rearrangement joins TRBV13 to TRBJ2-5; TRBD2 matches 13 bases. V lost 6 bases to trimming and J lost 2 bases; unmatched junction nucleotides: 6. The CDR3 is made up of 16 amino acids. The germline gives CDR1 PRHDT, CDR2 FYEKMQ (reference sequence). DNA for the CDR3: TGTGCCAGCAGGGAAGGACTAGCGGGAGTTCAAGAGACCCAGTACTTC. It yields the protein CASREGLAGVQETQYF.

The rearrangement links TRBV29-1 to TRBJ2-1, with TRBD2 identical over 11 bases. Unmatched junction bases numbered 9, after V lost 4 bases and J lost 7 bases. The CDR3 is 15 residues long. The V gene's germline CDR1 is SQVTM and CDR2 ANQGSEA. The CDR3 spells CSVAQLAGALNEQFF. CDR3 DNA sequence: TGCAGCGTTGCCCAACTAGCGGGGGCCCTGAATGAGCAGTTCTTC.

There are a few counts of this clone. CDR3 residues: CASSFRTGAPLHF. CDR3 nucleotides: TGTGCCAGCAGTTTCCGGACAGGGGCACCCCTCCACTTT. The chain couples TRBV27 to TRBJ1-6, with 9 bases aligning to TRBD1. There are 13 residues in the CDR3. The V gene's germline CDR1 is MNHEY and CDR2 SMNVEV (reference sequence). V shed 3 bases and J 11 bases; nucleotides not matched to a gene: 2.

The V gene is TRBV9, the J gene TRBJ2-2, with 9 bases lining up with TRBD2. This CDR3 has 15 residues. V was pared by 1 base and J by 7 bases, with 5 bases of the junction left unmatched. CDR1 is SGDLS, CDR2 YYNGEE, per germline. The DNA for the CDR3 is TGTGCCAGCAGCGTACAAGCGGGGGGAATCGGGGAGCTGTTTTTT. It codes for CASSVQAGGIGELFF.

The chain uses TRBV4-2 and TRBJ2-3; tentative D call: TRBD2 (6 bases). The CDR3 is 14 amino acids. V gave up 2 bases and J gave up 2 bases, with 8 bases separating them. Germline CDR1 and CDR2: LGHNA and YNFKEQ. Here the CDR3 DNA reads TGTGCCAGCAGCCAACCGGGACTCACAGATACGCAGTATTTT. It specifies CASSQPGLTDTQYF.

The J gene is TRBJ2-5, the V gene TRBV4-1, with 10 positions matching TRBD2. This CDR3 comprises 16 residues. Germline V lookup: CDR1 MGHRA, CDR2 YSYEKL. V trimming: 4 bases; J trimming: 3 bases; junction bases outside the gene matches: 8. In DNA form, the CDR3 reads TGCGCCAGCAGCCCATCGGGCACTAGCGGGGAAGAGACCCAGTACTTC. It codes for CASSPSGTSGEETQYF.

CDR3 sequence (DNA): TGTGCCAGCAGTACAGGGGGCAGGTACGAGCAGTACTTC. This gives the protein CASSTGGRYEQYF. The chain uses TRBV6-6 and TRBJ2-7; TRBD1 aligns across 9 bases. V was clipped by 5 bases and J by 4 bases; unmatched bases: 3. The CDR3 totals 13 residues. Germline CDR1 is MNHNY and CDR2 is SVGAGI (reference sequence).

This chain joins TRBV29-1 and TRBJ2-7; tentative D call: TRBD2 (6 bases). The V and J ends lost 2 bases and 4 bases respectively, with 12 bases between them. The CDR3 is 13 amino acids. Germline CDR1 and CDR2: SQVTM and ANQGSEA. The CDR3 DNA sequence: TGCAGCGTTGAATACGCGGGGAATTACGAGCAGTACTTC. Translating it yields CSVEYAGNYEQYF.

For this clone: This sample includes further DNA sequences coding for the same CDR3. J is TRBJ2-7 and V is TRBV28, with D perhaps TRBD2 (6 bases). Germline CDR1 is MDHEN and CDR2 is SYDVKM. Deletions cut 6 bases from V and 2 bases from J, with 11 bases between. The CDR3 runs to 13 residues. CDR3 in amino acids: CASSPGGPYEQYF. In nucleotides, the CDR3 is TGTGCCAGCAGCCCCGGGGGACCCTACGAGCAGTACTTC.

As concerns this clone: The DNA is omitted, as the CDR3 cannot be located on it reliably, and the CDR3 follows TCRdb's listing. The CDR3 reads CASSSTSSSYNEQFF. V and J are TRBV11-3 and TRBJ2-1; the table's D call of TRBD2 was not tested on the DNA. Ends included, the CDR3 has 15 residues. Germline V CDR1 and CDR2: SGHNT, YENEEA.

This clone has just one count. The chain recombines TRBV30 with TRBJ2-5; TRBD1 might be the D (5 bases). Germline-derived CDR1 and CDR2 are GTSNPN and SVGIG (reference sequence). The CDR3 sequence is 14 residues long. Between the trimmed V and J ends, which lost 0 bases and 7 bases, there was a span of 15 bases. This CDR3 reads CAWSVQDLVGTQYF. For the CDR3, the DNA is TGTGCCTGGAGTGTACAGGACCTAGTGGGGACCCAGTACTTC. Together with reference TRBV30 and TRBJ2-5, the CDR3 gives the full variable domain: SQTIHQWPATLVQPVGSPLSLECTVEGTSNPNLYWYRQAAGRGLQLLFYSVGIGQISSEVPQNLSASRPQDRQFILSSKKLLLSDSGFYLCAWSVQDLVGTQYFGPGTRLLVL.

The J gene is TRBJ1-4, the V gene TRBV9; D is ambiguous. Germline CDR1 and CDR2: SGDLS and YYNGEE. The V gene lost 0 bases and the J gene lost 6 bases, with 9 bases spanning the gap. The CDR3 length is 14 residues. The CDR3 reads CASSVDDWDEKLFF. For the CDR3, the DNA is TGTGCCAGCAGCGTAGACGACTGGGATGAAAAACTGTTTTTT.

The genes are TRBV5-4 and TRBJ2-2; no firm D call. The CDR3 extends over 16 amino acids. V was clipped by 0 bases and J by 0 bases, with 9 bases between them. Germline CDR1 SGHNT, CDR2 YYREEE (reference sequence). The CDR3 DNA sequence: TGTGCCAGCAGCTTGGTGTCAGCGTCGAACACCGGGGAGCTGTTTTTT. Translated, it gives CASSLVSASNTGELFF.

The V call is TRBV6-5, the J call TRBJ2-5; D is undetermined. CDR3 length: 15 amino acids. Between the trimmed V and J ends, which lost 5 bases and 3 bases, there was a span of 16 bases. Germline V CDR1 and CDR2: MNHEY, SVGAGI. The CDR3 loop reads CASSTIDNPKETQYF. In DNA form, the CDR3 reads TGTGCCAGCAGTACGATCGACAATCCTAAAGAGACCCAGTACTTC.

The V call is TRBV6-5, the J call TRBJ2-7, with 7 bases matching TRBD1. Germline V CDR1 and CDR2: MNHEY, SVGAGI. Trimming removed 0 bases from V and 2 bases from J; junction bases left unmatched: 7. CDR3 size: 16 residues. Written as DNA, the CDR3 is TGTGCCAGCAGTTACTCGAGGGGGCCGTCTGCCTACGAGCAGTACTTC. Protein: CASSYSRGPSAYEQYF.

This chain connects TRBV29-1 to TRBJ2-1, with D tentatively TRBD2 (7 bases). V was trimmed by 3 bases and J by 5 bases, leaving 14 bases between them. CDR3 length: 14 residues. Germline V gene lookup returns CDR1 SQVTM and CDR2 ANQGSEA. CDR3 sequence reads: CSVDPRGDNNEQFF. The CDR3 DNA follows: TGCAGCGTTGACCCACGGGGGGACAACAATGAGCAGTTCTTC.

V usage is TRBV7-9 and J usage is TRBJ2-5, with a possible D match to TRBD1 (6 bases). Germline V gives CDR1 SEHNR, CDR2 FQNEAQ (reference sequence). The V gene lost 4 bases and the J gene lost 5 bases, with 11 bases spanning the gap. The CDR3 has 13 residues. The CDR3 coding sequence is TGTGCCAGCAGCTCTACAGGGTCCGAGACCCAGTACTTC. Encoded protein: CASSSTGSETQYF.

The genes are TRBV6-6 and TRBJ1-1; D possibly corresponds to TRBD1 (6 bases). CDR1 and CDR2 (germline): MNHNY, SVGAGI (reference sequence). The CDR3 runs 15 residues. The ends were cut back, 2 bases at V and 0 bases at J, with 10 bases in the middle. The CDR3 DNA reads as TGTGCCAGCAGTTACGCGACAGGCATGAACACTGAAGCTTTCTTT. Amino acids: CASSYATGMNTEAFF.

The rearrangement joins TRBV19 to TRBJ2-5; D uncertain. The CDR3 runs 10 residues. Trimming took off 8 bases at V and 5 bases at J, with 6 bases between the two ends. The germline V gene encodes CDR1 LNHDA and CDR2 SQIVND (reference sequence). The CDR3 bases are TGTGCCAGTGGCCTTGAGACCCAGTACTTC. This encodes CASGLETQYF.